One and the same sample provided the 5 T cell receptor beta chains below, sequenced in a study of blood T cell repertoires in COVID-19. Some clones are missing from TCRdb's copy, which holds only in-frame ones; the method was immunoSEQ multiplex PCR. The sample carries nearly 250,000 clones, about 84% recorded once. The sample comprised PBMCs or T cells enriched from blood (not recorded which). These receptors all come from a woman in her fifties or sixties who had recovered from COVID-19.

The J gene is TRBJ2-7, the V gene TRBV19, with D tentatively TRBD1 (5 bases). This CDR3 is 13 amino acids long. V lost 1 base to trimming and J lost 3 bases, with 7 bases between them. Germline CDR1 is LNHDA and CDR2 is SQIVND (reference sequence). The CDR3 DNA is TGTGCCAGTAGTATAGGACAGAACTACGAGCAGTACTTC. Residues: CASSIGQNYEQYF.

DNA for the CDR3: TGTGCCAGCAGTTTATCTCCGGATTCACCCCTCCACTTT. Amino acid sequence: CASSLSPDSPLHF. This chain links TRBV12-3 or TRBV12-4 with TRBJ1-6; D gene uncertain. The CDR3 sequence is 13 residues long. V lost 2 bases, J lost 8 bases, and 7 bases lay in between.

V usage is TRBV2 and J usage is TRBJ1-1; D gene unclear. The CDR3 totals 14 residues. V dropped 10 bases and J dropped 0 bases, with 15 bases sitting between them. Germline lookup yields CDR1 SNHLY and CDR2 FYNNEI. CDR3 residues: CATVLQALNTEAFF. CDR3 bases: TGTGCCACAGTACTCCAGGCTCTGAACACTGAAGCTTTCTTT. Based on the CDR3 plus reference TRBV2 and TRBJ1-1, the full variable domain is EPEVTQTPSHQVTQMGQEVILRCVPISNHLYFYWYRQILGQKVEFLVSFYNNEISEKSEIFDDQFSVERPDGSNFTLKIRSTKLEDSAMYFCATVLQALNTEAFFGQGTRLTVV.

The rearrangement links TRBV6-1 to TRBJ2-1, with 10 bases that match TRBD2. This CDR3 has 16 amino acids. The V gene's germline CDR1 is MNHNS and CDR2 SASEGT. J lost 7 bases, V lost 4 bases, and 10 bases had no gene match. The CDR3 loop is CASSVHLAGAGNEQFF. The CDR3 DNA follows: TGTGCCAGCAGTGTGCACCTAGCGGGAGCGGGGAATGAGCAGTTCTTC.

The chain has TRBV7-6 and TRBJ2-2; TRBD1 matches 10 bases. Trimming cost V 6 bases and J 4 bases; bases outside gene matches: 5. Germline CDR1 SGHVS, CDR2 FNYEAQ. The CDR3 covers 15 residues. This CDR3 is CASSSTGGITGELFF. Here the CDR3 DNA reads TGTGCCAGCAGTTCGACAGGGGGCATCACCGGGGAGCTGTTTTTT.